The sequence of this T cell receptor (beta chain) was determined in a study of T cell responses to AZD1222 COVID-19 vaccine. Study-level results: Baseline antibody screening turned up just a handful of seropositive AZD1222 recipients. The donor group comprised mostly white British people and more females; the analysis possibly underestimated clonal diversity. Close to half of all spike-specific TCRs reportedly target regions of the variants that are unmutated.

Measured with immunoSEQ multiplex PCR; TCRdb has only the in-frame clones, and not every one. The sample contains around 150,000 clones, about nine tenths of which appear only once. Remarks on this clone: Antigen unknown.

The CDR3 is 11 residues long. CDR1 and CDR2 (germline): SQVTM, ANQGSEA. The sample here was peripheral blood, taken on day 0 of AZD1222 vaccination. This TCR came from an adult in good health. This chain joins TRBV29-1 and TRBJ1-2, with D hard to call. CDR3 bases: TGCACCGCCTCCTTAAACTATGGCTACACCTTC. Translated, it gives CTASLNYGYTF.